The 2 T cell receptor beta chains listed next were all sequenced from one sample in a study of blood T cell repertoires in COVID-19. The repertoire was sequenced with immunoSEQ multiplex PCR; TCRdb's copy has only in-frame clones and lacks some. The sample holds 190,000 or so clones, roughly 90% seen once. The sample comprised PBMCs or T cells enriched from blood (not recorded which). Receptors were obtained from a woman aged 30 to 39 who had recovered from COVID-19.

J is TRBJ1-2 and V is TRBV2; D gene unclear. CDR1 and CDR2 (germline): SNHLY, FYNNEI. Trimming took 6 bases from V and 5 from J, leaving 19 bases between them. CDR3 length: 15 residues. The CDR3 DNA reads TGTGCCAGCAGGGAGACCGGGGTAGGCAGGTATGGCTACACCTTC. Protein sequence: CASRETGVGRYGYTF.

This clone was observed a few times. The CDR3 here is CASRQAGAPSSYNEQFF. As DNA, the CDR3 is TGTGCCAGTAGGCAAGCGGGGGCACCTAGCTCCTACAATGAGCAGTTCTTC. This chain links TRBV19 with TRBJ2-1, with 8 bases matching TRBD2. Trimming took 6 bases from V and 0 from J; bases not matched to a gene: 10. Germline CDR1 and CDR2: LNHDA and SQIVND (reference sequence). The CDR3 has 17 residues.